The 16 T cell receptor beta chains below come from one sample, sequenced in a study of T cell changes during pregnancy in multiple sclerosis. This table comes from immunoSEQ multiplex PCR, and its TCRdb copy is limited to in-frame clones, with some not included. This table holds roughly 20,000 clones, 75% to 90% found once. Source: CD8+ T cells from peripheral blood mononuclear cells, taken after pregnancy. These receptors were collected from a female donor in good health, enrolled as a control in a pregnancy study.

The chain has TRBV21-1 and TRBJ2-5; TRBD2, the table's D call, was not compared with the DNA. The J call is doubtful: the DNA matches TRBJ2-7 better. TRBV21-1 is a pseudogene locus. CDR3 length: 15 amino acids. CDR3 nucleotide sequence: TGTGCCAGCAGCAAACGCGGGGGGTCCCCCTACGAGCAGTACTTC. This sequence encodes CASSKRGGSPYEQYF.

The chain is built from TRBV4-3 and TRBJ2-7; possibly TRBD2 for D (6 bases). Germline-derived CDR1 and CDR2 are LGHNA and YSLEER. The length of the CDR3 is 15 residues. Trimming took 1 base from V and 2 from J, leaving 12 bases between them. Here the CDR3 DNA reads TGCGCCAGCAGCCAAGCAACGGGAGCTACCTACGAGCAGTACTTC. It codes for CASSQATGATYEQYF.

The V call is TRBV5-1, the J call TRBJ2-5; no clear D. CDR1 SGHRS and CDR2 YFSETQ come from the germline V gene. The CDR3 contains 14 residues. V dropped 0 bases and J dropped 2 bases, with 8 bases sitting between them. The DNA for the CDR3 is TGCGCCAGCAGCTTGGTCCAAAATCAAGAGACCCAGTACTTC. As protein: CASSLVQNQETQYF.

This clone was picked up a small number of times. The chain joins TRBV13 to TRBJ1-2; TRBD1 is a possible D gene (5 bases). The CDR3 has 15 residues. Germline V CDR1 and CDR2: PRHDT, FYEKMQ (reference sequence). V lost 5 bases and J 6 bases, leaving 19 bases between the germline ends. The chain's CDR3 is CASSANQGPLNGYTF. CDR3 nucleotides: TGTGCCAGCAGCGCTAATCAGGGCCCCCTAAATGGCTACACCTTC.

The chain carries TRBV4-1 and TRBJ2-2; a possible D gene is TRBD1 (7 bases). Trimming removed 6 bases from V and 4 bases from J, with 15 bases in between. The CDR3 has 15 amino acids. Per the germline V gene, CDR1 is MGHRA and CDR2 is YSYEKL. CDR3 amino acids: CASSTEGAGTGELFF. Written as DNA, the CDR3 is TGCGCCAGCAGTACGGAGGGGGCGGGCACCGGGGAGCTGTTTTTT.

This clone was recorded once. This chain joins TRBV13 and TRBJ2-1; TRBD2 matches at 9 bases. The V gene's germline CDR1 is PRHDT and CDR2 FYEKMQ (reference sequence). The J segment lost 10 bases and the V segment lost 2 bases, leaving 9 bases of the junction unmatched. The length of the CDR3 is 15 residues. The CDR3 is CASSLSLAGPGEQFF. In DNA form, the CDR3 reads TGTGCCAGCAGCTTATCGCTAGCGGGGCCCGGAGAGCAGTTCTTC.

V and J are TRBV2 and TRBJ2-7; D call uncertain. CDR1 is SNHLY, CDR2 FYNNEI, per germline. V was shortened by 6 bases and J by 2 bases, with 5 bases between the two germline ends. The CDR3 runs 11 residues. In DNA, the CDR3 is TGTGCCAGCAGCGAGACCTACGAGCAGTACTTC. This encodes CASSETYEQYF.

The J gene is TRBJ2-1, the V gene TRBV6-6; 12 nucleotides align to TRBD2. This CDR3 region has 16 residues. Germline CDR1 and CDR2: MNHNY and SVGAGI (reference sequence). With V trimmed by 5 bases and J by 7 bases, 9 bases remained unmatched. CDR3 sequence: CASSPPPSGGDNEQFF. Written as DNA, the CDR3 is TGTGCCAGCAGTCCCCCCCCTAGCGGGGGGGATAATGAGCAGTTCTTC.

The V and J genes are TRBV19 and TRBJ1-1; D remains unclear. V lost 1 base and J lost 4, with 13 bases in between. From germline, CDR1 is LNHDA and CDR2 SQIVND (reference sequence). The CDR3 totals 15 residues. Written as DNA, the CDR3 is TGTGCCAGTAGTATAGTGCCGACTGGTAGCACTGAAGCTTTCTTT. It is translated as CASSIVPTGSTEAFF.

The CDR3 sequence: CASRVTGSGNTIYF. Here the CDR3 DNA reads TGTGCCAGCAGAGTGACAGGGAGTGGAAACACCATATATTTT. V usage is TRBV27 and J usage is TRBJ1-3; 7 bases agree with TRBD1. The ends lost 6 bases at V and 3 bases at J; junction bases unmatched: 5. The germline CDR1 and CDR2 sequences are MNHEY and SMNVEV (reference sequence). CDR3 length equals 14 residues.

The gene calls are TRBV7-9 and TRBJ2-3; 7 positions agree with TRBD2. Per germline, CDR1 SEHNR and CDR2 FQNEAQ (reference sequence). The CDR3 contains 15 residues. V lost 5 bases, J lost 2 bases, and 7 bases stayed unmatched. Written as DNA, the CDR3 is TGTGCCAGCAGCCCTAGCCGGGAGGACACAGATACGCAGTATTTT. This translates into CASSPSREDTDTQYF.

The CDR3 loop is CASSQGVANYGYTF. The DNA for the CDR3 is TGTGCCAGCAGCCAGGGGGTCGCTAACTATGGCTACACCTTC. The chain joins TRBV13 to TRBJ1-2; 7 nucleotides agree with TRBD1. Germline-derived CDR1 and CDR2 are PRHDT and FYEKMQ (reference sequence). This CDR3 is built from 14 residues. Germline trimming cut 5 bases from V and 0 bases from J; bases unmatched to any gene: 3.

This chain connects TRBV9 to TRBJ1-2; D ambiguous. V shed 3 bases and J shed 7 bases, with 10 bases lying between them. Per germline, CDR1 SGDLS and CDR2 YYNGEE. The CDR3 extends over 12 amino acids. The CDR3, as DNA: TGTGCCAGCAGCGCCAGAAGTTTTGGCTACACCTTC. Translating it yields CASSARSFGYTF.

This sequence joins TRBV18 and TRBJ1-1, with D uncertain. CDR1 and CDR2 from the germline V gene are KGHSH and LQKENI. Trimming shortened V by 1 base and J by 4 bases, and 13 bases separated the two germline ends. The CDR3 extends over 15 amino acids. The chain's CDR3 is CASSPLEGTGTEAFF. The DNA of the CDR3 is TGTGCCAGCTCACCACTCGAGGGTACGGGCACTGAAGCTTTCTTT.

This clone was detected only a few times. The chain joins TRBV5-6 to TRBJ1-1; D gene uncertain. With 4 bases removed from V and 6 bases from J, the gap between germline ends came to 10 bases. This CDR3 is built from 12 residues. Germline loops: CDR1 SGHDT, CDR2 YYEEEE. CDR3 sequence: CASSLVVSEAFF. Here the CDR3 DNA reads TGTGCCAGCAGCCTTGTTGTGTCTGAAGCTTTCTTT.

The gene calls are TRBV4-1 and TRBJ1-1, with D uncertain. The CDR3 sequence is 16 residues long. The ends were cut back, 3 bases at V and 1 base at J, with 15 bases in the middle. Germline loops: CDR1 MGHRA, CDR2 YSYEKL. CDR3 DNA sequence: TGCGCCAGCAGCCACCCGTCGGACCGGGAGAACACTGAAGCTTTCTTT. Translation: CASSHPSDRENTEAFF.